One and the same sample provided the 25 T cell receptor beta chains below, sequenced in a study of T cells in Graves' hyperthyroidism and ophthalmopathy. The TCR beta CDR3 regions underwent amplification using RNA transcripts as the source. TCR CDR3 underwent first-round RT-PCR with the HTBI primer set. Via MiXCR, TCRdb re-called the multiplex PCR reads, giving one row per CDR3 protein. This table has under 450,000 distinct CDR3 sequences, 15% to 18% appearing once. The sample taken for sequencing was blood. The receptors here all came from a woman under 30 with Graves' hyperthyroidism.

The sample holds many counts of this clonotype. In nucleotides, the CDR3 is TGCAGCTTCCCTCAAGAGTTAGGTGGCTACACCTTC. The encoded protein is CSFPQELGGYTF. V is TRBV29-1 and J is TRBJ1-2, with D uncertain. Germline V gene lookup returns CDR1 SQVTM and CDR2 ANQGSEA. Trimming took off 8 bases at V and 7 bases at J, with 17 bases between the two ends. This CDR3 region has 12 residues.

The J gene is TRBJ2-3, the V gene TRBV5-1, with unresolved D. Trimming cost V 4 bases and J 1 base, with 13 bases left between them. Germline V CDR1 and CDR2: SGHRS, YFSETQ. This CDR3 spans 15 amino acids. The CDR3 region is CASSVDLAGTDTQYF. In DNA, the CDR3 is TGCGCCAGCAGCGTGGATCTTGCGGGCACAGATACGCAGTATTTT.

Only a few counts were recorded for this clonotype. The V gene is TRBV19, the J gene TRBJ1-2; TRBD1 matches 8 bases. After removal of 7 bases from V and 5 bases from J, the junction contained 12 bases not matched to a gene. The CDR3 is made up of 15 amino acids. Germline loops: CDR1 LNHDA, CDR2 SQIVND (reference sequence). The CDR3 region has the DNA TGTGCCAGTAAGGTGGCAGGGGGCGAAAATTATGGCTACACCTTC. This codes for CASKVAGGENYGYTF.

This clonotype was recorded at least ten times. V and J are TRBV24-1 and TRBJ2-3; D may be TRBD1 (6 bases). Germline loops: CDR1 KGHDR, CDR2 SFDVKD. The CDR3 has 14 amino acids. V was pared by 5 bases and J by 4 bases, with 12 bases between. The chain's CDR3 is CATSVGQGPDTQYF. CDR3 coding DNA: TGTGCCACCAGTGTGGGGCAGGGGCCAGATACGCAGTATTTT.

This clonotype was observed a few times. The J gene is TRBJ2-3, the V gene TRBV9; 8 nucleotides align to TRBD1. V shed 4 bases, J shed 5 bases, and the junction held 9 bases outside the gene matches. The CDR3 runs 15 residues. Germline loops: CDR1 SGDLS, CDR2 YYNGEE. The CDR3 loop is CASSTGQEGIDTQYF. CDR3 nucleotide sequence: TGTGCCAGCAGCACGGGACAGGAGGGGATAGATACGCAGTATTTT.

This clonotype was observed many times. The chain carries TRBV7-3 and TRBJ2-3; D might be TRBD2 (5 bases). V dropped 5 bases and J dropped 0 bases, with 12 bases sitting between them. Per the germline V gene, CDR1 is SGHTA and CDR2 is FQGTGA. The CDR3 is 15 amino acids. The CDR3 reads CASSHGRGSTDTQYF. DNA of the CDR3: TGTGCCAGCAGCCACGGACGGGGAAGCACAGATACGCAGTATTTT.

This clonotype showed up many times. The chain employs TRBV20-1 and TRBJ1-4; weak D call: TRBD1 (5 bases). Trimming removed 3 bases from V and 5 bases from J, with 10 bases in between. Germline V gene sequence: CDR1 DFQATT, CDR2 SNEGSKA (reference sequence). The CDR3 runs to 13 residues. Written as DNA, the CDR3 is TGCAGTGCTAGCGGGACTCCCAATGAAAAACTGTTTTTT. Its translation: CSASGTPNEKLFF.

This clonotype was recorded many times. The V call is TRBV2, the J call TRBJ2-1, with D perhaps given as TRBD1 or TRBD2 (5 bases each). Germline V gene lookup returns CDR1 SNHLY and CDR2 FYNNEI. Deletions cut 5 bases from V and 6 bases from J, with 8 bases between. CDR3 length: 12 amino acids. CDR3 DNA sequence: TGTGCCAGCAGTAAGGGACGCAATGAGCAGTTCTTC. Encoded protein: CASSKGRNEQFF.

This sequence joins TRBV20-1 and TRBJ2-1; TRBD2 matches 13 bases. Germline V gene sequence: CDR1 DFQATT, CDR2 SNEGSKA (reference sequence). The CDR3 length is 18 residues. The trim removed 5 bases at V and 0 bases at J, leaving 10 bases unmatched. In nucleotides, the CDR3 is TGCAGTGCTGTGACTAGCGGGAGGCCGCCCAACTCCTACAATGAGCAGTTCTTC. Translating gives CSAVTSGRPPNSYNEQFF.

This clonotype was detected ten times or more. This chain uses TRBV20-1 with TRBJ2-3; tentative D call: TRBD2 (5 bases). V was cut by 2 bases and J by 10 bases, with 13 bases left in between. Germline CDR1 reads DFQATT; CDR2 reads SNEGSKA (reference sequence). The CDR3 totals 12 residues. CDR3 region: CSARTLGAAQYF. CDR3 sequence (DNA): TGCAGTGCTAGAACTCTAGGAGCGGCGCAGTATTTT.

There are many counts of this clonotype. The rearrangement links TRBV6-1 to TRBJ2-1; 8 bases are shared with TRBD1. The germline CDR1 and CDR2 sequences are MNHNS and SASEGT. With V trimmed by 0 bases and J by 2 bases, 3 bases remained unmatched. CDR3 size: 16 residues. This CDR3 reads CASSEAAGGPYNEQFF. The CDR3 DNA reads TGTGCCAGCAGTGAAGCGGCAGGGGGCCCCTACAATGAGCAGTTCTTC.

The sample holds many counts of this clonotype. V and J are TRBV11-2 and TRBJ1-3, with TRBD1 identical over 7 bases. V shed 1 base, J shed 2 bases, and the junction held 5 bases outside the gene matches. CDR3 size: 16 residues. Germline assignment: CDR1 SGHAT and CDR2 FQNNGV. The CDR3 protein is CASSLGAGTAGNTIYF. In nucleotides, the CDR3 is TGTGCCAGCAGCTTAGGGGCCGGGACAGCTGGAAACACCATATATTTT.

The V call is TRBV5-1, the J call TRBJ1-6, with a tentative D call TRBD1 (5 bases). CDR3 size: 14 residues. V lost 0 bases to trimming and J lost 10 bases, with 11 bases between them. Looked up from germline, CDR1 is SGHRS and CDR2 is YFSETQ. The CDR3 DNA sequence: TGCGCCAGCAGCTTGGAGGGGTTTCGCTCACCCCTCCACTTT. This encodes CASSLEGFRSPLHF.

Notes on this clonotype: A much larger clone lies one base from this, so it may be a read error. In DNA, the CDR3 is TGTGCCATCAGCCGGCTCCGATACCTGGGGACCGCCACGGCCTACCAGCAGTACTTC. As protein: CAISRLRYLGTATAYQQYF. The gene calls are TRBV10-3 and TRBJ2-7; either TRBD1 or TRBD2 may fit D (5 bases each). Looked up from germline, CDR1 is ENHRY and CDR2 is SYGVKD. The CDR3 runs 19 residues.

This clonotype was recorded a few times. This clone may be a read error of a much larger clone one base away. The chain employs TRBV13 and TRBJ2-7; 10 bases fit TRBD1. This CDR3 is 16 amino acids long. Germline values: CDR1 PRHDT, CDR2 FYEKMQ (reference sequence). The trim removed 8 bases at V and 3 bases at J, leaving 13 bases unmatched. For the CDR3, the DNA is TGTGCCAGCGGCCCTGCCGTGGGGGACAGGGGCTACGAGCAGTACTTC. This codes for CASGPAVGDRGYEQYF.

This clonotype was picked up many times. V usage is TRBV2 and J usage is TRBJ2-1, with unresolved D. There are 18 residues in the CDR3. Looked up from germline, CDR1 is SNHLY and CDR2 is FYNNEI. The V gene lost 2 bases and the J gene lost 7 bases, with 24 bases spanning the gap. The CDR3 sequence is CASSETHQVIGLLNEQFF. The CDR3 nucleotides read TGTGCCAGCAGTGAAACCCACCAAGTAATCGGCCTATTGAATGAGCAGTTCTTC.

This clonotype was observed at least ten times. The chain uses TRBV7-2 and TRBJ2-7, with unresolved D. The CDR3 runs 15 residues. The V and J ends lost 2 bases and 0 bases respectively, with 11 bases between them. Germline CDR1 and CDR2: SGHTA and FQGNSA. Here the CDR3 reads CASSLLGHSSYEQYF. The CDR3 nucleotides read TGTGCCAGCAGCTTACTAGGCCACAGCTCCTACGAGCAGTACTTC.

This clonotype came up many times. The V call is TRBV11-2, the J call TRBJ2-7; D gene uncertain. Germline V lookup: CDR1 SGHAT, CDR2 FQNNGV. This CDR3 has 12 amino acids. V lost 4 bases and J 4 bases, leaving 8 bases between the germline ends. The CDR3 region has the DNA TGTGCCAGCAGCTCCCTCGAATACGAGCAGTACTTC. Encoded protein: CASSSLEYEQYF.

V is TRBV10-1 and J is TRBJ1-1; D ambiguous. With 7 bases removed from V and 2 bases from J, the gap between germline ends came to 32 bases. This CDR3 contains 20 residues. Germline V gene lookup returns CDR1 WNHNN and CDR2 SYGVQD (reference sequence). CDR3 in amino acids: CASISHKPYLLHRLNTEAFF. Here the CDR3 DNA reads TGCGCCAGCATAAGTCATAAGCCCTACCTTTTGCACCGACTAAACACTGAAGCTTTCTTT.

This clonotype was recorded at least ten times. The chain combines TRBV2 with TRBJ2-7, with 7 positions matching TRBD2. This CDR3 comprises 14 residues. V dropped 5 bases and J dropped 2; count of bases not matched to a gene: 6. CDR1 SNHLY and CDR2 FYNNEI come from the germline V gene. In nucleotides, the CDR3 is TGTGCCAGCAGTCTCCCAGCGGGGACCTACGAGCAGTACTTC. Protein: CASSLPAGTYEQYF.

This clonotype was recorded at least ten times. The CDR3, as DNA: TGTGCCAGCAGTCTTCGAGGGGCCAACGTCCTGACTTTC. It translates to CASSLRGANVLTF. The chain has TRBV3-1 and TRBJ2-6; D not certain. Germline lookup yields CDR1 LGHDT and CDR2 YNNKEL (reference sequence). CDR3 size: 13 residues. Trimming stripped 6 bases from V and 4 bases from J, with 7 bases between.

This clonotype was seen many times. This chain links TRBV12-3 or TRBV12-4 with TRBJ2-1; D is undetermined. The CDR3 length is 13 residues. V lost 2 bases and J 4 bases, leaving 6 bases between the germline ends. This chain's CDR3 is CASSLNVYNEQFF. The DNA of the CDR3 is TGTGCCAGCAGTTTAAATGTTTACAATGAGCAGTTCTTC.

This clonotype appeared many times. The rearrangement uses TRBV6-1 and TRBJ2-3; TRBD2 matches 13 bases. The CDR3 is 16 residues long. CDR1 and CDR2 from the germline V gene are MNHNS and SASEGT. The J segment lost 2 bases and the V segment lost 5 bases, leaving 4 bases of the junction unmatched. The CDR3 is CASSWGTSGTTDTQYF. CDR3 DNA sequence: TGTGCCAGCAGTTGGGGGACTAGCGGGACCACAGATACGCAGTATTTT.

This clonotype was recorded many times. The gene calls are TRBV4-1 and TRBJ2-3, with unresolved D. V lost 3 bases to trimming and J lost 5 bases, with 21 bases between them. This CDR3 is built from 17 residues. Germline-derived CDR1 and CDR2 are MGHRA and YSYEKL. The CDR3, as DNA: TGCGCCAGCAGCCAGGTCCTCCGCCGCACACACAAAGATACGCAGTATTTT. Translated: CASSQVLRRTHKDTQYF.

Ten or more counts support this clonotype. V is TRBV7-6 and J is TRBJ2-1; 9 nucleotides align to TRBD2. With 2 bases clipped from V and 5 bases from J, the junction kept 7 bases outside the gene matches. The CDR3 is 16 amino acids. Germline CDR1 reads SGHVS; CDR2 reads FNYEAQ. The CDR3 nucleotides read TGTGCCAGCAGCTTACGCCCTAGCGGGGTTCACAATGAGCAGTTCTTC. Translating gives CASSLRPSGVHNEQFF.